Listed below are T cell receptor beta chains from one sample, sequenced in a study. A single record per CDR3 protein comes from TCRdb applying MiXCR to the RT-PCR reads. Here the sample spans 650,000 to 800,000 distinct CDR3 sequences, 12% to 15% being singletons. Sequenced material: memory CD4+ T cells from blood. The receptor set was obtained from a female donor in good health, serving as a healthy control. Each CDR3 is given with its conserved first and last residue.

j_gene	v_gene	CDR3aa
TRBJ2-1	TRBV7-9	CASRLGLAYNEQFF
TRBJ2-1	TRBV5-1	CASSFETSGNEQFF
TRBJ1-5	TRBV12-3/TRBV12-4	CASSPSGGNQPQHF
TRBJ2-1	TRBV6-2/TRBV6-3	CASSSVRGRQGNEQFF
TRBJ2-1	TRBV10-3	CAISIQDNEQFF
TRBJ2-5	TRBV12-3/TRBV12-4	CASSALGLAGVETQYF
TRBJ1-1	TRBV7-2	CASSSGLNMNTEAFF
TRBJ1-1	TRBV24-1	CATSDSGTGNTEAFF
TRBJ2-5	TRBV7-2	CASSSGVEETQYF
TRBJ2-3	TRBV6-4	CASSVRTSGSDTQYF
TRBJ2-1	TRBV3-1	CASSQDWSYNEQFF
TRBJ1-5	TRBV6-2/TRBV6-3	CASSDGAGAGQPQHF
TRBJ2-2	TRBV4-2	CASSLQGSGGELFF
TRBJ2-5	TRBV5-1	CATGMGEETQYF
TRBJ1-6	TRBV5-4	CASSWGQGSNSPLHF
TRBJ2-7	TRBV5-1	CASTLPGSIYEQYF
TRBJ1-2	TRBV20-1	CSARDQGSLYGYTF